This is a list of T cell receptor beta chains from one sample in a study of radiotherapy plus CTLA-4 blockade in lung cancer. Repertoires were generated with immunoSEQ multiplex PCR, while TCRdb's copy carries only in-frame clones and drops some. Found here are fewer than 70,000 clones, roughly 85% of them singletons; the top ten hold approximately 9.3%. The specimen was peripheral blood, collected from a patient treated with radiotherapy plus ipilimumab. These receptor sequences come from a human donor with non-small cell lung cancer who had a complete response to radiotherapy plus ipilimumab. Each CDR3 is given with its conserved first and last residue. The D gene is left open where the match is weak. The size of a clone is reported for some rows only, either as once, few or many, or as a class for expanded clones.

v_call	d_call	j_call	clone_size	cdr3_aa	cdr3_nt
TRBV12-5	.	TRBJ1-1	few	CASTWGRETEAFF	TGTGCTAGTACTTGGGGGAGGGAAACTGAAGCTTTCTTT
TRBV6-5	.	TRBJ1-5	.	CASSPRVSNQPQHF	TGTGCCAGCAGTCCCAGGGTTAGCAATCAGCCCCAGCATTTT
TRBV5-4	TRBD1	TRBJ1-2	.	CASSFTGGPNSNYGYTF	TGTGCCAGCAGCTTTACAGGGGGCCCGAATTCTAACTATGGCTACACCTTC
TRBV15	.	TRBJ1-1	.	CATATGMNTEAFF	TGTGCCACCGCGACGGGAATGAACACTGAAGCTTTCTTT
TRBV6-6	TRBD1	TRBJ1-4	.	CASSIQGIELFF	TGTGCCAGCAGTATACAGGGGATAGAACTGTTTTTT
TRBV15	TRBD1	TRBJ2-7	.	CATSRAKGASEQYF	TGTGCCACCAGCAGGGCCAAGGGGGCCAGCGAGCAGTACTTC
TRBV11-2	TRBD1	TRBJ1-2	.	CASSSGQNYGYTF	TGTGCCAGCAGCTCGGGACAGAACTATGGCTACACCTTC
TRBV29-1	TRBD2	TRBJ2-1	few	CSVEPLLAGEAMRNEQFF	TGCAGCGTTGAACCCCTCCTAGCGGGAGAAGCCATGCGCAATGAGCAGTTCTTC
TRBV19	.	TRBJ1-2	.	CASTPPGNYGYTF	TGTGCCAGTACCCCCCCGGGTAACTATGGCTACACCTTC
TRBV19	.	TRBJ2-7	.	CASSIASGPGNYEQYF	TGTGCCAGTAGTATCGCTTCGGGCCCAGGAAACTACGAGCAGTACTTC
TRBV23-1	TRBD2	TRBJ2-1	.	CAKGGGCSGSANEQFF	TGCGCCAAGGGGGGGGGATGTAGCGGGAGTGCCAATGAGCAGTTCTTC
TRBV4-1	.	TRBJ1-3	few	CASSASAGNTIYF	TGCGCCAGCAGCGCCTCAGCAGGAAACACCATATATTTT
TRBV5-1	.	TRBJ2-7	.	CASSLATGAYSYEQYF	TGCGCCAGCAGCTTGGCTACCGGGGCCTACTCCTACGAGCAGTACTTC
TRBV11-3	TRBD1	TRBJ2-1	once	CASSLASDGTGKFF	TGTGCCAGCAGCTTAGCCTCGGACGGGACAGGGAAATTCTTC
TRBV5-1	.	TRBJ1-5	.	CASSRGGNQPQHF	TGCGCCAGCAGTAGGGGGGGCAATCAGCCCCAGCATTTT
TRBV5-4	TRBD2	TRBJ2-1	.	CASRATSGDGDEQFF	TGTGCCAGCAGAGCTACTAGCGGGGATGGGGATGAGCAGTTCTTC
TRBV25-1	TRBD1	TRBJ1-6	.	CASRARDRVNSPLHF	TGTGCCAGCAGAGCACGGGACAGGGTTAATTCACCCCTCCACTTT
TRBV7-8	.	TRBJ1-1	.	CASSLVKTTEAFF	TGTGCCAGCAGCTTAGTTAAGACCACTGAAGCTTTCTTT
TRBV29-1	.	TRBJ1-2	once	CSVEGGYTF	TGCAGCGTTGAAGGCGGCTACACCTTC
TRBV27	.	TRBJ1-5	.	CASSSRNRDRNQPQHF	TGTGCCAGCAGTTCTAGGAACAGGGACCGGAATCAGCCCCAGCATTTT
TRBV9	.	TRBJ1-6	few	CASSVQEGSRNSPLHF	TGTGCCAGCAGCGTACAAGAGGGGTCGCGGAATTCACCCCTCCACTTT
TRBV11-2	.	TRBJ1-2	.	CASSNRVGGDYGYTF	TGTGCCAGCAGCAACAGGGTGGGGGGAGACTATGGCTACACCTTC
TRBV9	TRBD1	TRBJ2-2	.	CASSGRGRSNTGELFF	TGTGCCAGCAGCGGCAGGGGGAGATCTAACACCGGGGAGCTGTTTTTT
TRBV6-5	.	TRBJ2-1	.	CASSYATTRNEQFF	TGTGCCAGCAGTTACGCGACGACAAGGAATGAGCAGTTCTTC
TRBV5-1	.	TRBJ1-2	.	CASSLEPKGGYTF	TGCGCCAGCAGCTTGGAACCTAAGGGAGGCTACACCTTC
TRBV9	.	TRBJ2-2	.	CASSVGGGELFF	TGTGCCAGCAGCGTAGGGGGTGGGGAGCTGTTTTTT